The 17 T cell receptor beta chains below all came from one sample that was sequenced in a study of blood T cell repertoires in COVID-19 (dated by TCRdb to about 2020). The receptor library was made with the immunoSEQ multiplex PCR assay. TCRdb mirrors the immuneACCESS table, restricted to in-frame sequences. Some clones are absent from its copies; in checked studies, under half trace to an unresolved V gene, and the reason for the others is unknown. The sample profile shows fewer than 200,000 clones; around 80% of them were found once. 15% to 20% of the sample belongs to the ten largest clones. The sequenced sample was PBMCs or T cells enriched from blood (not recorded which). Source of these receptors: a woman aged 45-65 years who had recovered from COVID-19.

The chain is built from TRBV3-1 (or the pseudogene TRBV3-2) and TRBJ1-3; D gene unclear. Trimming removed 4 bases at V and 4 bases at J, with 5 bases between. CDR3 length: 12 amino acids. Germline-derived CDR1 and CDR2 are LGHDT and YNNKEL (reference sequence). The CDR3 sequence: CASSLRGNTIYF. As DNA, the CDR3 is TGTGCCAGCAGCCTGAGAGGAAACACCATATATTTT.

The chain couples TRBV9 to TRBJ2-7; D may be TRBD2 (6 bases). The CDR3 covers 15 residues. V was clipped by 0 bases and J by 3 bases, with 13 bases between them. The V gene's germline CDR1 is SGDLS and CDR2 YYNGEE. The CDR3 DNA sequence: TGTGCCAGCAGCGTAGCGGAGGCGGGATTCTACGAGCAGTACTTC. Encoded protein: CASSVAEAGFYEQYF. Complete variable domain (other parts from reference TRBV9 and TRBJ2-7): DSGVTQTPKHLITATGQRVTLRCSPRSGDLSVYWYQQSLDQGLQFLIQYYNGEERAKGNILERFSAQQFPDLHSELNLSSLELGDSALYFCASSVAEAGFYEQYFGPGTRLTVT.

This clone was picked up one time. CDR3 DNA sequence: TGCGCCAGCAGCATAACAGGGGTTGGTGCGGATGGCTACACCTTC. Translating it yields CASSITGVGADGYTF. The chain carries TRBV5-1 and TRBJ1-2; 7 nucleotides agree with TRBD1. This CDR3 spans 15 amino acids. Per germline, CDR1 SGHRS and CDR2 YFSETQ. Trimming removed 4 bases from V and 6 bases from J; junction bases left unmatched: 12.

This clone has just one count. The gene calls are TRBV27 and TRBJ2-1; 7 nucleotides match TRBD1. From germline, CDR1 is MNHEY and CDR2 SMNVEV (reference sequence). The CDR3 loop spans 14 amino acids. V shed 5 bases, J shed 6 bases, and the junction held 7 bases outside the gene matches. This CDR3 is CASSGIRGRNEQFF. Here the CDR3 DNA reads TGTGCCAGCAGTGGCATAAGGGGGCGCAATGAGCAGTTCTTC.

The count of this clone is one. The gene calls are TRBV5-4 and TRBJ1-3; D is perhaps TRBD1 (5 bases). This CDR3 region has 15 residues. V was cut by 1 base and J by 1 base, with 9 bases left in between. Germline V gene sequence: CDR1 SGHNT, CDR2 YYREEE (reference sequence). CDR3 sequence (DNA): TGTGCCAGCAGCTTGTCAGACAGTTCTGGAAACACCATATATTTT. This codes for CASSLSDSSGNTIYF.

The V call is TRBV19, the J call TRBJ1-1, with a possible D match to TRBD1 (5 bases). CDR1 is LNHDA and CDR2 is SQIVND in the germline V gene (reference sequence). Trimming pared 3 bases from V and 4 bases from J, leaving 12 bases between. The CDR3 consists of 14 residues. CDR3 nucleotides: TGTGCCAGTAGTATCAGCGGGGGTAGCACTGAAGCTTTCTTT. Protein: CASSISGGSTEAFF.

The rearrangement links TRBV10-3 to TRBJ2-7, with a possible D match to TRBD2 (5 bases). V lost 11 bases and J lost 0, with 17 bases in between. From germline, CDR1 is ENHRY and CDR2 SYGVKD. The CDR3 runs 14 residues. CDR3 sequence: CAVGGPPSSYEQYF. The CDR3 DNA follows: TGTGCCGTTGGAGGCCCGCCCAGCTCCTACGAGCAGTACTTC.

This clone is a singleton in its sample. The rearrangement uses TRBV28 and TRBJ1-5; tentative D call: TRBD1 (6 bases). The germline V gene encodes CDR1 MDHEN and CDR2 SYDVKM. Trimming stripped 2 bases from V and 7 bases from J, with 24 bases between. This CDR3 comprises 18 residues. The CDR3 loop is CASSLTSGTFSSDQPQHF. The CDR3, as DNA: TGTGCCAGCAGTTTAACGTCCGGGACATTCTCCTCTGACCAGCCCCAGCATTTT. Full variable domain (outside the CDR3, taken from reference TRBV28 and TRBJ1-5): DVKVTQSSRYLVKRTGEKVFLECVQDMDHENMFWYRQDPGLGLRLIYFSYDVKMKEKGDIPEGYSVSREKKERFSLILESASTNQTSMYLCASSLTSGTFSSDQPQHFGDGTRLSIL.

This chain uses TRBV5-1 with TRBJ1-2; D possibly corresponds to TRBD1 (6 bases). CDR1 is SGHRS, CDR2 YFSETQ, per germline. This CDR3 contains 14 residues. Deletions cut 5 bases from V and 4 bases from J, with 15 bases between. The CDR3 region is CASRSTGLGYGYTF. The CDR3 region has the DNA TGCGCCAGCAGATCAACAGGGCTGGGCTATGGCTACACCTTC.

The CDR3 here is CASSDLQGVNTGELFF. In DNA, the CDR3 is TGTGCCAGCAGTGACCTACAAGGGGTGAACACCGGGGAGCTGTTTTTT. The chain couples TRBV6-1 to TRBJ2-2; weak D call: TRBD1 (5 bases). V shed 3 bases and J shed 1 base, with 12 bases lying between them. The CDR3 runs 16 residues. Germline CDR1 reads MNHNS; CDR2 reads SASEGT.

The J gene is TRBJ2-1, the V gene TRBV19; 7 bases are shared with TRBD2. Germline trimming cut 0 bases from V and 0 bases from J; bases unmatched to any gene: 2. The CDR3 is 16 amino acids. Germline loops: CDR1 LNHDA, CDR2 SQIVND (reference sequence). Here the CDR3 reads CASSIEGGSSYNEQFF. CDR3 bases: TGTGCCAGTAGTATAGAGGGCGGGAGCTCCTACAATGAGCAGTTCTTC.

This clone was counted between two and nine times. V usage is TRBV7-2 and J usage is TRBJ1-6; D is possibly TRBD1 (5 bases). The germline V gene encodes CDR1 SGHTA and CDR2 FQGNSA. The CDR3 runs 17 residues. Between the trimmed V and J ends, which lost 0 bases and 9 bases, there was a span of 18 bases. As DNA, the CDR3 is TGTGCCAGCAGCTTAGCGGGGGGATCTTCAGGGAGTTCACCCCTCCACTTT. Translated: CASSLAGGSSGSSPLHF.

The chain carries TRBV6-5 and TRBJ2-5; 7 bases are a match to TRBD1. The CDR3 has 15 residues. CDR1 is MNHEY and CDR2 is SVGAGI in the germline V gene. Germline trimming cut 6 bases from V and 2 bases from J; bases unmatched to any gene: 9. CDR3 nucleotide sequence: TGTGCCAGCAGAAAGACAGGGCCTATACAAGAGACCCAGTACTTC. Protein sequence: CASRKTGPIQETQYF.

The CDR3 region is CASRRRTGANEKLFF. CDR3 bases: TGTGCCAGCAGGCGTCGGACAGGGGCTAATGAAAAACTGTTTTTT. The chain couples TRBV6-5 to TRBJ1-4; TRBD1 matches 9 bases. Germline V gene sequence: CDR1 MNHEY, CDR2 SVGAGI. Trimming removed 6 bases from V and 3 bases from J; junction bases left unmatched: 5. The CDR3 totals 15 residues.

This clone was observed once. Here the CDR3 reads CASRVGGPSGNTIYF. The CDR3 DNA is TGTGCCAGCAGAGTAGGGGGTCCCTCTGGAAACACCATATATTTT. This rearrangement joins TRBV27 to TRBJ1-3; perhaps TRBD1 as D (6 bases). The CDR3 totals 15 residues. V lost 6 bases and J lost 0, with 12 bases in between. Germline-derived CDR1 and CDR2 are MNHEY and SMNVEV (reference sequence).

This rearrangement joins TRBV10-3 to TRBJ1-5, with D perhaps TRBD1 (5 bases). CDR1 and CDR2 from the germline V gene are ENHRY and SYGVKD. The CDR3 totals 15 residues. With 6 bases removed from V and 0 bases from J, the gap between germline ends came to 12 bases. The CDR3 reads CAISREVGSNQPQHF. The CDR3 coding sequence is TGTGCCATCAGCAGGGAGGTGGGTAGCAATCAGCCCCAGCATTTT.

The V call is TRBV3-1 (or the pseudogene TRBV3-2), the J call TRBJ1-2; no reliable D call. Between the trimmed V and J ends, which lost 0 bases and 4 bases, there was a span of 12 bases. Germline V lookup: CDR1 LGHDT, CDR2 YNNKEL (reference sequence). The CDR3 is made up of 15 amino acids. As DNA, the CDR3 is TGTGCCAGCAGCCAAGAATCTGGCCAGGTCTATGGCTACACCTTC. It codes for CASSQESGQVYGYTF.